The 25 T cell receptor beta chains below were found in one sample sequenced in a study of T-cell memory formation after mild COVID-19. TCRdb itself ran the 5' RACE reads through MiXCR, one entry per CDR3 protein. The sample includes fewer than 700,000 distinct CDR3 sequences, about 20% of them seen just once. Sample: PBMCs or a T cell subset sorted from them (not recorded which). The receptors come from an adult woman who had mild COVID-19 (a few samples of this study predate the infection). Cell type and time point are not known.

This clonotype was recorded many times. J is TRBJ2-1 and V is TRBV7-9; D might be TRBD1 (5 bases). Germline V gene data show CDR1 as SEHNR and CDR2 as FQNEAQ (reference sequence). With 2 bases removed from V and 5 bases from J, the gap between germline ends came to 7 bases. This CDR3 has 13 amino acids. The CDR3 bases are TGTGCCAGCAGCTTACCAGGGAACAATGAGCAGTTCTTC. Its translation is CASSLPGNNEQFF. The whole variable domain, filled in from reference TRBV7-9 and TRBJ2-1, reads DTGVSQNPRHKITKRGQNVTFRCDPISEHNRLYWYRQTLGQGPEFLTYFQNEAQLEKSRLLSDRFSAERPKGSFSTLEIQRTEQGDSAMYLCASSLPGNNEQFFGPGTRLTVL.

This clonotype was seen only a few times. CDR3 nucleotide sequence: TGTGCCAGCAGCTTGTTAGGGACAGGGGTCCCAGATACGCAGTATTTT. It is translated as CASSLLGTGVPDTQYF. The chain uses TRBV7-2 and TRBJ2-3; 10 nucleotides match TRBD1. This CDR3 has 16 residues. After removal of 3 bases from V and 4 bases from J, the junction contained 7 bases not matched to a gene. Germline loops: CDR1 SGHTA, CDR2 FQGNSA.

This clonotype was seen ten or more times. CDR3 amino acids: CASSAGQNTEAFF. CDR3 nucleotides: TGTGCCAGCAGCGCGGGACAGAACACTGAAGCTTTCTTT. The chain is built from TRBV7-3 and TRBJ1-1, with D perhaps TRBD1 (6 bases). From germline, CDR1 is SGHTA and CDR2 FQGTGA. The CDR3 is 13 residues long. Trimming took 5 bases from V and 1 from J, leaving 8 bases between them. Complete variable domain (other parts from reference TRBV7-3 and TRBJ1-1): GAGVSQTPSNKVTEKGKYVELRCDPISGHTALYWYRQSLGQGPEFLIYFQGTGAADDSGLPNDRFFAVRPEGSVSTLKIQRTERGDSAVYLCASSAGQNTEAFFGQGTRLTVV.

The chain is built from TRBV19 and TRBJ1-5, with 12 bases identical to TRBD1. Germline V lookup: CDR1 LNHDA, CDR2 SQIVND (reference sequence). The CDR3 covers 14 residues. Trimming took 10 bases from V and 6 from J; bases not matched to a gene: 7. The CDR3 DNA follows: TGTGCCACCACCGGGACAGGGGGCTTTCAGCCCCAGCATTTT. This gives the protein CATTGTGGFQPQHF.

This clonotype has only a few counts. The chain links TRBV5-1 to TRBJ2-1; no firm D call. Germline CDR1 is SGHRS and CDR2 is YFSETQ. This CDR3 region has 12 residues. V dropped 9 bases and J dropped 10 bases, with 17 bases sitting between them. The CDR3 reads CATTGVGSEQFF. The CDR3 DNA sequence: TGCGCCACCACTGGGGTCGGCAGCGAGCAGTTCTTC.

This clonotype has just a few counts. The rearrangement uses TRBV2 and TRBJ2-3; 10 bases fit TRBD2. This CDR3 comprises 15 residues. CDR1 and CDR2 from the germline V gene are SNHLY and FYNNEI. V lost 6 bases, J lost 4 bases, and 7 bases stayed unmatched. CDR3: CASSPTSGNADTQYF. The CDR3 DNA reads as TGTGCCAGCAGCCCCACTAGCGGGAACGCAGATACGCAGTATTTT.

The V gene is TRBV20-1, the J gene TRBJ2-1, with no clear D. Trimming took 6 bases from V and 0 from J, leaving 18 bases between them. This CDR3 is built from 16 residues. CDR1 and CDR2 (germline): DFQATT, SNEGSKA (reference sequence). The CDR3 region is CSATPPSSLSYNEQFF. The CDR3 DNA reads TGCAGTGCCACACCCCCGTCGAGCCTCTCCTACAATGAGCAGTTCTTC.

The chain joins TRBV4-3 to TRBJ2-7; D uncertain. CDR3 length equals 15 residues. CDR1 LGHNA and CDR2 YSLEER come from the germline V gene. V was shortened by 4 bases and J by 0 bases, with 13 bases between the two germline ends. CDR3 region: CASSRRPDGSYEQYF. The CDR3, as DNA: TGCGCCAGCAGCCGCCGACCGGACGGCTCCTACGAGCAGTACTTC.

The chain employs TRBV20-1 and TRBJ1-5; D unclear. CDR1 is DFQATT and CDR2 is SNEGSKA in the germline V gene (reference sequence). The CDR3 has 13 amino acids. Trimming took off 4 bases at V and 7 bases at J, with 14 bases between the two ends. The DNA of the CDR3 is TGCAGTGCTACGGACGGCACTAAACAGCCCCAGCATTTT. It specifies CSATDGTKQPQHF.

The chain joins TRBV25-1 to TRBJ2-7; D may be TRBD2 (6 bases). This CDR3 spans 15 amino acids. Per the germline V gene, CDR1 is MGHDK and CDR2 is SYGVNS. V lost 7 bases, J lost 2 bases, and 18 bases lay in between. CDR3 nucleotide sequence: TGTGCCAGCACCGGGGTCGCGGGACCCACCTACGAGCAGTACTTC. This codes for CASTGVAGPTYEQYF.

This clonotype was detected ten times or more. The chain is built from TRBV5-1 and TRBJ2-1; 7 bases agree with TRBD2. There are 13 residues in the CDR3. Trimming removed 4 bases from V and 7 bases from J; junction bases left unmatched: 5. Germline V lookup: CDR1 SGHRS, CDR2 YFSETQ. CDR3 nucleotide sequence: TGCGCCAGCAGCCAGGGACTACTGAATGAGCAGTTCTTC. Its translation: CASSQGLLNEQFF. Looking up the rest from reference TRBV5-1 and TRBJ2-1 gives the full variable domain: KAGVTQTPRYLIKTRGQQVTLSCSPISGHRSVSWYQQTPGQGLQFLFEYFSETQRNKGNFPGRFSGRQFSNSRSEMNVSTLELGDSALYLCASSQGLLNEQFFGPGTRLTVL.

This clonotype was observed at least ten times. V gene TRBV15 combines with J gene TRBJ2-7; 9 bases map to TRBD1. The trim removed 7 bases at V and 4 bases at J, leaving 14 bases unmatched. The CDR3 has 16 amino acids. CDR1 is LNHNV and CDR2 is YYDKDF in the germline V gene (reference sequence). The CDR3 bases are TGTGCCACCACCATAGGATTACAGGGGGCGAATTACGAGCAGTACTTC. Encoded protein: CATTIGLQGANYEQYF.

This clonotype was counted a few times. This chain links TRBV6-2 or TRBV6-3 with TRBJ2-1, with 13 bases identical to TRBD2. The CDR3 length is 16 residues. Germline CDR1 MNHEY, CDR2 SVGEGT. Trimming at V came to 0 bases and at J to 8 bases, leaving 4 bases not matched to a gene. CDR3: CASSYSILAGGYEQFF. The CDR3 DNA is TGTGCCAGCAGTTACTCAATACTAGCGGGAGGGTATGAGCAGTTCTTC.

The chain is built from TRBV5-6 and TRBJ2-3, with D unclear. V lost 5 bases, J lost 6 bases, and 13 bases lay in between. Germline V gene lookup returns CDR1 SGHDT and CDR2 YYEEEE. This CDR3 spans 13 amino acids. The CDR3 DNA reads as TGTGCCAGCAGTTCGGTAGGGCTGGATACGCAGTATTTT. Residues: CASSSVGLDTQYF.

The chain links TRBV27 to TRBJ2-1; D is ambiguous. Trimming shortened V by 10 bases and J by 9 bases, and 16 bases separated the two germline ends. CDR3 length: 12 amino acids. Germline CDR1 MNHEY, CDR2 SMNVEV (reference sequence). The CDR3 nucleotides read TGTGCCACTTCGACTGTGAGGAGTGAGCAGTTCTTC. Its translation: CATSTVRSEQFF.

The chain uses TRBV12-3 or TRBV12-4 and TRBJ2-7; possibly TRBD1 for D (7 bases). The V end was cut by 6 bases, the J end by 4 bases, with 22 bases between. The CDR3 covers 16 residues. The CDR3 coding sequence is TGTGCCAGCAGCCCTGCTTCCTCGACAGGGAGGTACGAGCAGTACTTC. Translated, it gives CASSPASSTGRYEQYF.

This clonotype was counted a few times. The genes are TRBV11-2 and TRBJ2-1; 8 nucleotides match TRBD2. In germline, CDR1 is SGHAT, CDR2 FQNNGV. Trimming removed 2 bases from V and 6 bases from J; junction bases left unmatched: 6. The CDR3 consists of 15 residues. This CDR3 is CASSLLVAGSNEQFF. The CDR3 region has the DNA TGTGCCAGCAGCTTACTGGTAGCGGGAAGCAATGAGCAGTTCTTC.

This clonotype was detected a few times. Written as DNA, the CDR3 is TGTGCCAGCAGTTACTCACAGAGGTACAATGAGCAGTTCTTC. It encodes CASSYSQRYNEQFF. This chain uses TRBV6-5 with TRBJ2-1, with unresolved D. CDR3 length: 14 amino acids. Looked up from germline, CDR1 is MNHEY and CDR2 is SVGAGI. V lost 0 bases, J lost 4 bases, and 7 bases lay in between.

This clonotype was seen a few times. The chain uses TRBV18 and TRBJ2-7; no clear D. V was trimmed by 4 bases and J by 2 bases, leaving 12 bases between them. The CDR3 runs 14 residues. Germline lookup yields CDR1 KGHSH and CDR2 LQKENI. The CDR3 spells CASSLVLDPYEQYF. In nucleotides, the CDR3 is TGTGCCAGCTCACTTGTCCTGGACCCCTACGAGCAGTACTTC.

This clonotype has just one count. This chain links TRBV4-1 with TRBJ2-7; D might be TRBD2 (5 bases). Germline assignment: CDR1 MGHRA and CDR2 YSYEKL. CDR3 length: 15 amino acids. Trimming removed 0 bases at V and 3 bases at J, with 12 bases between. DNA for the CDR3: TGCGCCAGCAGCCAAGATCCAGCGGCCCACTACGAGCAGTACTTC. Translated, it gives CASSQDPAAHYEQYF.

The genes are TRBV5-4 and TRBJ2-3; 16 bases agree with TRBD2. The trim removed 0 bases at V and 5 bases at J, leaving 3 bases unmatched. This CDR3 contains 17 residues. Germline V gene sequence: CDR1 SGHNT, CDR2 YYREEE (reference sequence). In DNA form, the CDR3 reads TGTGCCAGCAGCTTGGAGGGACTAGCGGGAGGGGGAGATACGCAGTATTTT. Amino acids: CASSLEGLAGGGDTQYF.

This clonotype was counted a few times. The V and J genes are TRBV4-3 and TRBJ2-1; 13 bases fit TRBD2. Trimming removed 2 bases from V and 0 bases from J; junction bases left unmatched: 16. The length of the CDR3 is 22 residues. The germline CDR1 and CDR2 sequences are LGHNA and YSLEER. CDR3 in amino acids: CASSQFRGGTSGKGSSYNEQFF. The CDR3 DNA follows: TGCGCCAGCAGCCAATTCCGAGGCGGGACTAGCGGGAAGGGGAGCTCCTACAATGAGCAGTTCTTC.

This clonotype was detected a few times. The chain joins TRBV12-3 or TRBV12-4 to TRBJ1-1; D call uncertain. With 3 bases removed from V and 6 bases from J, the gap between germline ends came to 11 bases. This CDR3 region has 13 residues. The chain's CDR3 is CASSFKVRAEAFF. The CDR3 DNA reads TGTGCCAGCAGTTTTAAGGTCCGGGCTGAAGCTTTCTTT.

This chain links TRBV19 with TRBJ2-3; 8 positions agree with TRBD2. The junction had 8 bases not matched to a gene; V was cut back by 8 bases and J by 4 bases. CDR1 and CDR2 from the germline V gene are LNHDA and SQIVND (reference sequence). CDR3 size: 14 residues. The CDR3 nucleotides are TGTGCCAGTCAACCGCGGGGGGCAGCAGATACGCAGTATTTT. Encoded protein: CASQPRGAADTQYF.

The rearrangement links TRBV6-6 to TRBJ2-7; D remains ambiguous. This CDR3 has 14 amino acids. Germline CDR1 reads MNHNY; CDR2 reads SVGAGI (reference sequence). The V end lost 0 bases, the J end lost 1 base, and 7 bases lay between the germline ends. The CDR3: CASSYSDGSYEQYF. As DNA, the CDR3 is TGTGCCAGCAGTTACTCGGACGGTTCCTACGAGCAGTACTTC.